These 24 T cell receptor beta chains were sequenced from one sample in a study of shared clonotypes between healthy human individuals. Data came from immunoSEQ multiplex PCR; TCRdb stores just in-frame clones and leaves some out. This table holds some 500,000 clones, 90% to 96% found once. Sequencing was performed on naive CD4+ T cells sorted from blood. The subset denotes: CD45RA+ positively selected. The receptors derive from a woman aged 25 to 45 in good health.

The CDR3 reads CASRLRQGTFYEQYF. The DNA for the CDR3 is TGTGCCAGCAGACTCCGACAGGGAACGTTTTACGAGCAGTACTTC. The J gene is TRBJ2-7, the V gene TRBV28; 7 nucleotides line up with TRBD1. The CDR3 totals 15 residues. Trimming cost V 6 bases and J 4 bases; bases outside gene matches: 12. CDR1 is MDHEN and CDR2 is SYDVKM in the germline V gene.

The chain is built from TRBV19 and TRBJ2-1, with 9 bases lining up with TRBD1. Looked up from germline, CDR1 is LNHDA and CDR2 is SQIVND (reference sequence). V lost 7 bases, J lost 7 bases, and 11 bases stayed unmatched. The CDR3 has 15 amino acids. DNA of the CDR3: TGTGCCAGTACCGGCATCGGGACAGGGTCGAATGAGCAGTTCTTC. It translates to CASTGIGTGSNEQFF.

The CDR3 here is CATSTGPAVSGELFF. CDR3 DNA: TGTGCCACTTCGACAGGGCCCGCCGTCTCCGGGGAGCTGTTTTTT. The J gene is TRBJ2-2, the V gene TRBV19; the match to TRBD1 covers 7 bases. The germline V gene has CDR1 LNHDA and CDR2 SQIVND (reference sequence). The V and J ends lost 10 bases and 6 bases, in that order; junction bases with no gene match: 14. The CDR3 covers 15 residues.

This clone was recorded once. The chain carries TRBV6-5 and TRBJ1-1, with D tentatively TRBD1 (5 bases). Germline V gives CDR1 MNHEY, CDR2 SVGAGI. The CDR3 length is 14 residues. The ends were cut back, 7 bases at V and 5 bases at J, with 17 bases in the middle. In DNA form, the CDR3 reads TGTGCCAGCATGGAGGGGATGGGGAAAACTGAAGCTTTCTTT. It codes for CASMEGMGKTEAFF.

This chain connects TRBV28 to TRBJ2-7, with D unresolved. CDR1 MDHEN and CDR2 SYDVKM come from the germline V gene. This CDR3 is built from 14 residues. V lost 9 bases to trimming and J lost 6 bases, with 21 bases between them. For the CDR3, the DNA is TGTGCCAGTAGTGGGGAATCCCTACTTTCCGAGCAGTACTTC. Translation: CASSGESLLSEQYF. The whole variable domain, filled in from reference TRBV28 and TRBJ2-7, reads DVKVTQSSRYLVKRTGEKVFLECVQDMDHENMFWYRQDPGLGLRLIYFSYDVKMKEKGDIPEGYSVSREKKERFSLILESASTNQTSMYLCASSGESLLSEQYFGPGTRLTVT.

This chain joins TRBV7-2 and TRBJ1-5; perhaps TRBD1 as D (5 bases). Germline V gene data show CDR1 as SGHTA and CDR2 as FQGNSA. The V and J ends lost 3 bases and 3 bases respectively, with 15 bases between them. The CDR3 runs 16 residues. The CDR3 reads CASSLVTVGPNQPQHF. The CDR3 DNA is TGTGCCAGCAGCTTGGTGACAGTGGGTCCCAATCAGCCCCAGCATTTT.

The chain joins TRBV16 to TRBJ2-7, with no clear D. Germline loops: CDR1 KGHSY, CDR2 FQNENV. V was trimmed by 6 bases and J by 4 bases, leaving 16 bases between them. This CDR3 is built from 14 residues. The CDR3 sequence is CASSKTVSIYEQYF. Here the CDR3 DNA reads TGTGCCAGCAGTAAGACCGTTAGTATTTACGAGCAGTACTTC.

V and J are TRBV20-1 and TRBJ1-2, with D possibly being TRBD1 (5 bases). V lost 2 bases and J 7 bases, leaving 8 bases between the germline ends. The CDR3 consists of 11 residues. Germline CDR1 is DFQATT and CDR2 is SNEGSKA (reference sequence). As DNA, the CDR3 is TGCAGTGCTAGACAGGGCCTTGGCTACACCTTC. This translates into CSARQGLGYTF.

The rearrangement uses TRBV28 and TRBJ2-3, with a weak D call TRBD2 (5 bases). Germline V lookup: CDR1 MDHEN, CDR2 SYDVKM. The CDR3 is 16 residues long. V was cut by 5 bases and J by 1 base, with 16 bases left in between. The CDR3 nucleotides are TGTGCCAGCAGTCACCGGACTGGGAGAGGCACAGATACGCAGTATTTT. Translated, it gives CASSHRTGRGTDTQYF.

The chain is built from TRBV4-1 and TRBJ2-1, with 9 bases matching TRBD2. Germline V lookup: CDR1 MGHRA, CDR2 YSYEKL. This CDR3 is built from 17 residues. J lost 6 bases, V lost 0 bases, and 9 bases had no gene match. The CDR3 region has the DNA TGCGCCAGCAGCCAAGATCAGGCTAGCGGGACTTTCAATGAGCAGTTCTTC. It translates to CASSQDQASGTFNEQFF.

The chain links TRBV28 to TRBJ2-2; D gene uncertain. The CDR3 is 12 amino acids. Germline CDR1 reads MDHEN; CDR2 reads SYDVKM. V lost 3 bases to trimming and J lost 6 bases, with 5 bases between them. The CDR3 protein is CASSFPSGELFF. The DNA of the CDR3 is TGTGCCAGCAGTTTCCCCTCCGGGGAGCTGTTTTTT.

This chain links TRBV6-5 with TRBJ2-5; TRBD2 agrees at 10 bases. The last part of the DNA fits TRBJ2-7 better; the J call may be wrong. This CDR3 region has 15 residues. Germline V gives CDR1 MNHEY, CDR2 SVGAGI. CDR3 nucleotide sequence: TGTGCCAGCAGGCGAGCGGGAGGGCCTTCCTACGAGCAGTACTTC. The encoded protein is CASRRAGGPSYEQYF.

V and J are TRBV6-1 and TRBJ1-1; no firm D call. Germline V gene lookup returns CDR1 MNHNS and CDR2 SASEGT. Trimming shortened V by 7 bases and J by 8 bases, and 11 bases separated the two germline ends. The CDR3 contains 11 residues. The CDR3 protein is CASTSGREAFF. The CDR3 nucleotides read TGTGCCAGCACGAGCGGAAGGGAAGCTTTCTTT.

CDR3 nucleotide sequence: TGCGCCAGCAGTGGGACAGAATATAGCAATCAGCCCCAGCATTTT. Translating it yields CASSGTEYSNQPQHF. This chain connects TRBV10-2 to TRBJ1-5, with D possibly TRBD1 on 6 matching bases. Trimming shortened V by 4 bases and J by 0 bases, and 10 bases separated the two germline ends. From germline, CDR1 is WSHSY and CDR2 SAAADI. This CDR3 region has 15 residues.

This clone was seen once. V usage is TRBV27 and J usage is TRBJ1-2; TRBD1 matches 9 bases. The CDR3 is 18 amino acids. The junction had 21 bases not matched to a gene; V was cut back by 5 bases and J by 8 bases. CDR1 and CDR2 from the germline V gene are MNHEY and SMNVEV (reference sequence). This chain's CDR3 is CASSLLGQGPAYLMGYTF. CDR3 coding DNA: TGTGCCAGCAGTCTACTCGGACAGGGGCCTGCGTATCTTATGGGCTACACCTTC.

V and J are TRBV28 and TRBJ2-5, with TRBD1 as a possible D gene (6 bases). Germline CDR1 reads MDHEN; CDR2 reads SYDVKM. Trimming cost V 4 bases and J 5 bases, with 14 bases left between them. This CDR3 has 14 residues. The CDR3 DNA is TGTGCCAGCAGTTCTGGACTGGGGGCGGAGACCCAGTACTTC. Its translation: CASSSGLGAETQYF.

V is TRBV9 and J is TRBJ2-3; D is ambiguous. Germline V gene data show CDR1 as SGDLS and CDR2 as YYNGEE. The CDR3 contains 12 residues. Trimming cost V 6 bases and J 6 bases, with 11 bases left between them. In nucleotides, the CDR3 is TGTGCCAGCAAAGGGAATGAGGATACGCAGTATTTT. Residues: CASKGNEDTQYF.

V gene TRBV28 combines with J gene TRBJ1-2, with TRBD1 matching over 9 bases. V shed 5 bases, J shed 7 bases, and the junction held 14 bases outside the gene matches. The V gene's germline CDR1 is MDHEN and CDR2 SYDVKM. This CDR3 region has 16 residues. CDR3 protein: CASSPSPTGGASGYTF. In DNA form, the CDR3 reads TGTGCCAGCAGTCCAAGTCCCACAGGGGGCGCGAGTGGCTACACCTTC.

As DNA, the CDR3 is TGTGCCAGCAGCTATAAGGAGACCCAGTACTTC. Translating it yields CASSYKETQYF. The chain links TRBV7-8 to TRBJ2-5; D gene ambiguous. Deletions cut 4 bases from V and 5 bases from J, with 5 bases between. Germline V gene data show CDR1 as SGHVS and CDR2 as FQNEAQ. The CDR3 length is 11 residues.

The rearrangement joins TRBV6-5 to TRBJ1-2; tentatively, D is TRBD1 (6 bases). Germline V gene lookup returns CDR1 MNHEY and CDR2 SVGAGI. Trimming took off 5 bases at V and 8 bases at J, with 15 bases between the two ends. There are 13 residues in the CDR3. The CDR3 reads CASSAPRQEGYTF. CDR3 DNA sequence: TGTGCCAGCAGTGCCCCTCGACAGGAGGGCTACACCTTC.

The gene calls are TRBV5-1 and TRBJ2-1; 8 nucleotides line up with TRBD2. The germline CDR1 and CDR2 sequences are SGHRS and YFSETQ. The CDR3 is 16 residues long. Trimming removed 4 bases from V and 0 bases from J; junction bases left unmatched: 6. The DNA for the CDR3 is TGCGCCAGCAGCGTTAGCGGGAACCCCTCCTACAATGAGCAGTTCTTC. Amino acids: CASSVSGNPSYNEQFF.

The chain uses TRBV19 and TRBJ2-7; TRBD2 aligns across 14 bases. CDR1 is LNHDA and CDR2 is SQIVND in the germline V gene (reference sequence). Trimming at V came to 4 bases and at J to 3 bases, leaving 8 bases not matched to a gene. CDR3 length: 17 residues. The CDR3 region has the DNA TGTGCCAGTAGTAGACCTCCGGGACTAGCGGGGGACTACGAGCAGTACTTC. Translation: CASSRPPGLAGDYEQYF.

This clone showed up just once. CDR3 coding DNA: TGTGCCAGCAGTCTCTCGTTAATGGAGCAGTTCTTC. It specifies CASSLSLMEQFF. V and J are TRBV28 and TRBJ2-1; D is unresolved. The CDR3 extends over 12 amino acids. The germline V gene encodes CDR1 MDHEN and CDR2 SYDVKM. V dropped 5 bases and J dropped 10 bases, with 12 bases sitting between them.

The rearrangement uses TRBV5-1 and TRBJ1-2; TRBD1 agrees at 10 bases. Germline V gives CDR1 SGHRS, CDR2 YFSETQ. V shed 4 bases, J shed 4 bases, and the junction held 4 bases outside the gene matches. The CDR3 runs 14 residues. CDR3 bases: TGCGCCAGCAGCCGTGGGACAGGGGTCTATGGCTACACCTTC. As protein: CASSRGTGVYGYTF.